This T cell receptor beta chain was sequenced in a study of naive and memory T cell subsets. Whole-study results and caveats: From naive to CM, EM and EMRA, diversity decreased and Gini increased. Between naive and memory subsets, TCR abundance power law exponents differed.

This clonotype was counted once. What it binds is not known. Both TRBC1 and TRBC2 were covered by a beta constant-region primer of two equimolar oligonucleotides. Four rounds of PCR amplified the ligated cDNA using nested alpha and beta constant-region primers plus SP2. Via MiXCR, TCRdb re-called the UMI-ligation and nested PCR reads, giving one row per CDR3 protein. Among over 100,000 distinct CDR3 sequences, 35% to 45% were seen once, and the ten largest hold approximately 0.9%. CMV status came from CD4+ IFNgamma after overnight CMV lysate stimulation. After CD4 positive bead selection, the CD4-negative fraction gave CD8 T cells. The CDR3 extends over 13 amino acids. V was trimmed by 1 base and J by 6 bases, leaving 6 bases between them.

The sample consisted of central memory CD4+ T cells from blood. The sequence was collected from a human donor in good health. This sequence joins TRBV12-3 or TRBV12-4 and TRBJ2-2; D uncertain. Here the CDR3 reads CASSLVFPGELFF. CDR3 in DNA: TGTGCCAGCAGTTTAGTCTTTCCCGGGGAGCTGTTTTTT.